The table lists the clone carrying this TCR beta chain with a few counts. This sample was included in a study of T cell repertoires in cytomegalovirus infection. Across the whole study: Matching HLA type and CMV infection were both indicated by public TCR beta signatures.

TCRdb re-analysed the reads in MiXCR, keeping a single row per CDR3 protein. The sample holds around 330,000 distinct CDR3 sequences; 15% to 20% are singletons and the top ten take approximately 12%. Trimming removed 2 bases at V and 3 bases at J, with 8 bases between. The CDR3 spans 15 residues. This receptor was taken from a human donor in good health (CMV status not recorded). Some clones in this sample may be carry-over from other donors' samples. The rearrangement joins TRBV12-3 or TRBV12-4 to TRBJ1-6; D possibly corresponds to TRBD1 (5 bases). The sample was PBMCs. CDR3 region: CASSLNRNYNSPLHF. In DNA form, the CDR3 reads TGTGCCAGCAGTTTAAACAGGAACTATAATTCACCCCTCCACTTT.